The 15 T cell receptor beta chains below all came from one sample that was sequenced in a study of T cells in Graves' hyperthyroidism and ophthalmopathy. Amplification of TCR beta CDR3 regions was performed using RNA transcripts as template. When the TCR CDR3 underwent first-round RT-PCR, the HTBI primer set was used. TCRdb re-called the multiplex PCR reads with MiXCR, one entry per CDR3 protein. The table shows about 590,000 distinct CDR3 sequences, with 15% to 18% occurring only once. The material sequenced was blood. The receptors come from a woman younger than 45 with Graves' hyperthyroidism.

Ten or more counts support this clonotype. DNA for the CDR3: TGTGCCACCCGGGAGATGTCAGATACGCAGTATTTT. Encoded protein: CATREMSDTQYF. This chain connects TRBV12-3 or TRBV12-4 to TRBJ2-3; TRBD2 is a possible D gene (6 bases). The CDR3 extends over 12 amino acids. V shed 10 bases and J shed 4 bases, with 12 bases lying between them.

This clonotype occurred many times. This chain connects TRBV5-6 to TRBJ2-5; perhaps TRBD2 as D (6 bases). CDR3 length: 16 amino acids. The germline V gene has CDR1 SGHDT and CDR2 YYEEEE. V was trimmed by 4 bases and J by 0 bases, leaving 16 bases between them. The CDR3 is CASSVRGGYNQETQYF. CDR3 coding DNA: TGTGCCAGCAGCGTTAGGGGAGGATACAACCAAGAGACCCAGTACTTC.

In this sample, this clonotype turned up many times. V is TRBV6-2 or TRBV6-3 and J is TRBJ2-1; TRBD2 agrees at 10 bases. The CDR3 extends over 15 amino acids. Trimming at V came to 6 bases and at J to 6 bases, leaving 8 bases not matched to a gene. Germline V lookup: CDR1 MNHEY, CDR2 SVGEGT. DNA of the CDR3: TGTGCCAGCAGGCCTAGCGGGGGAAAGGGCAATGAGCAGTTCTTC. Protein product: CASRPSGGKGNEQFF.

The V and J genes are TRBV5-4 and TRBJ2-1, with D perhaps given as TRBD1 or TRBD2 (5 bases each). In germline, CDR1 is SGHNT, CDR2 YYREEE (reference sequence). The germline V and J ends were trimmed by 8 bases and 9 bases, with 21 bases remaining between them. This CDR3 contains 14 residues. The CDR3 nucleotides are TGTGCCAGTCGCAGGGTAGAACTCGGGGCTGAGCAGTTCTTC. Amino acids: CASRRVELGAEQFF.

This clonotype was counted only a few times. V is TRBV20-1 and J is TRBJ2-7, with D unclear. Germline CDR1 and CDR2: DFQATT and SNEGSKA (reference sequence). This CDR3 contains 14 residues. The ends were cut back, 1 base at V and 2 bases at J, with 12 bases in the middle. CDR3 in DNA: TGCAGTGCTAGAGCCCCGCACAGAACCTACGAGCAGTACTTC. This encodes CSARAPHRTYEQYF.

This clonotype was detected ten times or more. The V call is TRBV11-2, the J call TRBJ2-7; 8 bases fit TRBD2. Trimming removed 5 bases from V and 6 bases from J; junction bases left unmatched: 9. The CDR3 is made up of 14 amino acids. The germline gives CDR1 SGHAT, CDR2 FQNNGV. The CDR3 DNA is TGTGCCAGCAGCCCCCGTAGCGGGACCGCCGAGCAGTACTTC. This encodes CASSPRSGTAEQYF.

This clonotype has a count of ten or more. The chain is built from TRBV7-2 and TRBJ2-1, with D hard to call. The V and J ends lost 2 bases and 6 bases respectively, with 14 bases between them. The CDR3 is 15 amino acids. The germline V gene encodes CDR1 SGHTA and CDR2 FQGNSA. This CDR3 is CASSLQTQSGNEQFF. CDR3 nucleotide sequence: TGTGCCAGCAGCTTACAGACCCAGTCCGGCAATGAGCAGTTCTTC.

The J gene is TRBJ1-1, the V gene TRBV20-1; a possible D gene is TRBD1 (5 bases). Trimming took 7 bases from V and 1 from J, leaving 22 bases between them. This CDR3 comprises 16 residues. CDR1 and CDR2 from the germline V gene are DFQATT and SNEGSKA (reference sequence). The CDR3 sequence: CSVPGLRGEWNTEAFF. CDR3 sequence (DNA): TGCAGTGTTCCGGGGTTGAGGGGCGAATGGAACACTGAAGCTTTCTTT.

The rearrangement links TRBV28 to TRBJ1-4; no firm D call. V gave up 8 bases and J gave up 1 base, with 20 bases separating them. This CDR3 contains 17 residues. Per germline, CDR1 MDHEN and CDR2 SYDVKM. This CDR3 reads CASASAGPRETNEKLFF. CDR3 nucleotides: TGTGCCAGCGCTTCGGCAGGACCTAGAGAAACTAATGAAAAACTGTTTTTT.

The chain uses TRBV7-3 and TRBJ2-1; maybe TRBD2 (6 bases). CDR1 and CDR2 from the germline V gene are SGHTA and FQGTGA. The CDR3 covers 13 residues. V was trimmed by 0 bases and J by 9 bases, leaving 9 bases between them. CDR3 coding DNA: TGTGCCAGCAGCTTAACGGGGGGAGCTGAGCAGTTCTTC. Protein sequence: CASSLTGGAEQFF.

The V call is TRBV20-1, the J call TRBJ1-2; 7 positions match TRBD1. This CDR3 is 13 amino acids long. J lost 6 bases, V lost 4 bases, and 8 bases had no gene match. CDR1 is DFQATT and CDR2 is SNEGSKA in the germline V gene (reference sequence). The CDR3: CSATDRVSDGYTF. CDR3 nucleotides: TGCAGTGCTACAGACAGGGTTTCGGATGGCTACACCTTC.

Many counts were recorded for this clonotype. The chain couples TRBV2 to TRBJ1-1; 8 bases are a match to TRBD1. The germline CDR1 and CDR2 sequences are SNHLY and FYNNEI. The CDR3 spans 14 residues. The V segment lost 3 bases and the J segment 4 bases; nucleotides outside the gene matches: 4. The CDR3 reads CASSDPGGITEAFF. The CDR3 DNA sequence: TGTGCCAGCAGTGACCCAGGGGGCATCACTGAAGCTTTCTTT.

The CDR3 sequence: CASREQGSNTEAFF. CDR3 coding DNA: TGTGCCAGCAGAGAACAGGGAAGTAACACTGAAGCTTTCTTT. The chain is built from TRBV6-4 and TRBJ1-1; TRBD1 might be the D (6 bases). Germline CDR1 is MRHNA and CDR2 is SNTAGT. This CDR3 spans 14 amino acids. The V and J ends lost 6 bases and 2 bases respectively, with 13 bases between them.

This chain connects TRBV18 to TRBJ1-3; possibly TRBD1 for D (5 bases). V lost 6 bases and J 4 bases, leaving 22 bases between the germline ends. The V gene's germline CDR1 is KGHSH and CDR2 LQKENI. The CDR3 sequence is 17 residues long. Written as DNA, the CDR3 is TGTGCCAGCTCGCCAGGGAGCCCATCGGTCGGGGGAAACACCATATATTTT. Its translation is CASSPGSPSVGGNTIYF.

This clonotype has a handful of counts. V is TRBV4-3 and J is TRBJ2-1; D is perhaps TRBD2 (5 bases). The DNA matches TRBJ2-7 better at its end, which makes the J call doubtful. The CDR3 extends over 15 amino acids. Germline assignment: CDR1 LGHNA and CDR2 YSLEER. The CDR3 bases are TGCGCCAGCAGCCAAGATAGGACTGCCTACTACGAGCAGTACTTC. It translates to CASSQDRTAYYEQYF.